The T cell receptor (beta chain) under discussion was sequenced for a study of blood T cell repertoires in COVID-19. Across the whole study: PBMCs, B-cell-depleted T cells, or T cells were the source of the cDNA or gDNA that made up the material.

In assigning cohorts, the study relied on participant-reported clinical history. Two negative PCRs, clearance, or symptom resolution were required of recovered Cohort 3 donors. Some clones are missing from TCRdb's copy, which holds only in-frame ones; the method was immunoSEQ multiplex PCR. Of approximately 490,000 clones in the sample, 70% to 90% were seen once. The CDR3 is 13 amino acids. The germline V gene has CDR1 SNHLY and CDR2 FYNNEI. Trimming cost V 3 bases and J 1 base, with 6 bases left between them. Remarks on this clone: This same CDR3 is encoded by further DNA sequences in the sample.

This TCR was recovered from a woman aged 55-75 years who had recovered from COVID-19. The sequenced sample was PBMCs or T cells enriched from blood (not recorded which). The chain employs TRBV2 and TRBJ1-1; maybe TRBD1 (5 bases). The CDR3 region has the DNA TGTGCCAGCAGTGACGACAGGAACACTGAAGCTTTCTTT. Protein: CASSDDRNTEAFF.